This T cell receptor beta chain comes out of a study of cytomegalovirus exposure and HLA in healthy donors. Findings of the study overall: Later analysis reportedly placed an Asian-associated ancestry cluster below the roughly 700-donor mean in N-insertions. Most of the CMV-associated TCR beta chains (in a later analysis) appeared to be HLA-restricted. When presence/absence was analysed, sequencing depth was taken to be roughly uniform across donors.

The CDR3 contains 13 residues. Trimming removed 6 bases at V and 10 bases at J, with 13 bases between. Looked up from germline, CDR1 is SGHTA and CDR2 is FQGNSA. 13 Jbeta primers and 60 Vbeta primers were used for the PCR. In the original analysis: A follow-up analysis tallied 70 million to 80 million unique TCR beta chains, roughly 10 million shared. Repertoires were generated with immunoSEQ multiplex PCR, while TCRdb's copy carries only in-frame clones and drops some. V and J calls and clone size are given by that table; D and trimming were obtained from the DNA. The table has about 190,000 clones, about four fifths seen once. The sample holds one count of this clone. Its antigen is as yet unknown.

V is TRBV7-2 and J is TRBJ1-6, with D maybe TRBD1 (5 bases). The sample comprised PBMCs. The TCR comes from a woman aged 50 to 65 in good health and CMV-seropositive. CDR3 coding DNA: TGTGCCAGCAGTTCCCAGGGTGGCTCACCCCTCCACTTT. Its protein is CASSSQGGSPLHF. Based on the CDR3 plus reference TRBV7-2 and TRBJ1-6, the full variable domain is GAGVSQSPSNKVTEKGKDVELRCDPISGHTALYWYRQSLGQGLEFLIYFQGNSAPDKSGLPSDRFSAERTGGSVSTLTIQRTQQEDSAVYLCASSSQGGSPLHFGNGTRLTVT.